This TCR beta chain is drawn from a study of human T cells and chemical hapten exposure. Overall study context: Alopecia universalis, totalis or areata was present in patients who were mostly female.

As to time point: pre-sensitization, week 0. Specified treatment: therapeutic diphenylcyclopropenone sensitization with weekly scalp DPC. Ahead of applying each patch test, blood was sampled. Germline assignment: CDR1 SGHTA and CDR2 FQGNSA. CDR3 length: 14 amino acids. J was trimmed by 9 bases and V by 6 bases; bases with no gene match: 7. TCRdb used MiXCR to reprocess the RACE reads, holding one entry per CDR3 protein. This sample carries about 260,000 distinct CDR3 sequences, about 8.1% of them seen once, and the ten largest clones take about 2.1%. The V call is TRBV7-2, the J call TRBJ2-4; 11 bases fit TRBD2. Sequenced here: whole blood, sampled in connection with sensitization to the hapten diphenylcyclopropenone (DPC). The TCR comes from a woman aged 35 to 49 with alopecia areata. Some clones in this sample may be carry-over from other donors' samples. The CDR3 DNA reads TGTGCCAGCAGACTAGCGGGAGAGGGTATCATTCAGTACTTC. Translated: CASRLAGEGIIQYF. The entire variable domain, with the rest obtained from reference TRBV7-2 and TRBJ2-4, is as follows: GAGVSQSPSNKVTEKGKDVELRCDPISGHTALYWYRQSLGQGLEFLIYFQGNSAPDKSGLPSDRFSAERTGGSVSTLTIQRTQQEDSAVYLCASRLAGEGIIQYFGAGTRLSVL.